The 9 T cell receptor beta chains reported below all come from one sample, sequenced in a study of regulatory T cells in long-lasting Graves disease (dated by TCRdb to about 2021). Reading the label with the study, this specimen's time point is: newly diagnosed GD, antithyroid drugs for less than 3 months. For both TCR sequencing and RNA sequencing, RNA was extracted from PBMCs using TRIzol. The library was obtained by multiplex PCR. TCRdb shows the sequencer as Illumina HiSeq 4000. iRepertoire HTBI primers and Arm-PCR amplification of CDR3 regions were used to construct TCR beta libraries. The public reads were reprocessed in TCRdb via fastp at Q25 and MiXCR, keeping in-frame beta chains. Rows are unified per CDR3 protein, each entry keeping the most common DNA and genes. The sample table shows fewer than 350,000 distinct CDR3 sequences, and about 20% are seen once. About two fifths of the sample is held by the ten biggest clonotypes.

The source was peripheral blood mononuclear cells (PBMCs), collected at new diagnosis, from a patient treated with antithyroid drugs. These receptors were collected from a female donor with Graves disease.

This clonotype was recorded at least ten times. The chain combines TRBV12-3 or TRBV12-4 with TRBJ1-1; D call uncertain. The CDR3 sequence is 14 residues long. The germline V and J ends were trimmed by 3 bases and 2 bases, with 10 bases remaining between them. The CDR3 region is CASSFYLLNTEAFF. The CDR3 coding sequence is TGTGCCAGCAGTTTTTATTTACTTAACACTGAAGCTTTCTTT.

This chain links TRBV7-2 with TRBJ2-5; 10 positions agree with TRBD2. The CDR3 sequence is 16 residues long. The germline gives CDR1 SGHTA, CDR2 FQGNSA. Trimming removed 6 bases from V and 5 bases from J; junction bases left unmatched: 12. CDR3 residues: CASSLSSGRSYETQYF. In DNA form, the CDR3 reads TGTGCCAGCAGTCTATCTAGCGGGAGAAGCTATGAGACCCAGTACTTC.

In its sample, this clonotype was seen many times. CDR3 DNA sequence: TGTGCCAGCAGACTAACACCGGGACAGGGGAGGACCGGGGAGCTGTTTTTT. This translates into CASRLTPGQGRTGELFF. This rearrangement joins TRBV6-2 or TRBV6-3 to TRBJ2-2; 10 bases match TRBD1. This CDR3 contains 17 residues. The junction had 12 bases not matched to a gene; V was cut back by 6 bases and J by 5 bases. CDR1 and CDR2 (germline): MNHEY, SVGEGT.

V gene TRBV19 combines with J gene TRBJ2-3; 10 nucleotides align to TRBD2. CDR1 is LNHDA and CDR2 is SQIVND in the germline V gene (reference sequence). V gave up 3 bases and J gave up 5 bases; unmatched junction bases: 5. The CDR3 runs 15 residues. The CDR3 coding sequence is TGTGCCAGTAGTATCCCCCGACTAGCGGGAGATACGCAGTATTTT. Encoded protein: CASSIPRLAGDTQYF. The full variable domain, completed using reference TRBV19 and TRBJ2-3, is DGGITQSPKYLFRKEGQNVTLSCEQNLNHDAMYWYRQDPGQGLRLIYYSQIVNDFQKGDIAEGYSVSREKKESFPLTVTSAQKNPTAFYLCASSIPRLAGDTQYFGPGTRLTVL.

The rearrangement joins TRBV4-2 to TRBJ1-3; perhaps TRBD1 as D (5 bases). Germline V gene sequence: CDR1 LGHNA, CDR2 YNFKEQ. The CDR3 length is 18 residues. V was clipped by 0 bases and J by 4 bases, with 19 bases between them. The CDR3 sequence: CASSQEGKGPSWGNTIYF. The CDR3 nucleotides read TGTGCCAGCAGCCAAGAGGGGAAGGGGCCTTCTTGGGGAAACACCATATATTTT.

About this clonotype: This probably arose from a read error, given a far larger clone one base away. The chain is built from TRBV11-2 and TRBJ2-1, with D possibly being TRBD1 (5 bases). Germline V gives CDR1 SGHAT, CDR2 FQNNGV. The CDR3 has 14 amino acids. The V gene lost 5 bases and the J gene lost 13 bases, with 21 bases spanning the gap. The CDR3 DNA follows: TGTGCCAGCAGCCCCCCGCAGGGTCGTGTGACCCAGTTCTTC. This sequence encodes CASSPPQGRVTQFF.

To note about this clonotype: A much more abundant neighbour one base away suggests this may be a read error. The V and J genes are TRBV6-1 and TRBJ2-5; weak D call: TRBD2 (6 bases). The CDR3 contains 16 residues. Per germline, CDR1 MNHNS and CDR2 SASEGT. The chain's CDR3 is CATSDSTGGAQETQYF. CDR3 sequence (DNA): TGTGCCACCAGTGATTCTACTGGCGGGGCCCAAGAGACCCAGTACTTC.

This clonotype was recorded at least ten times. The rearrangement links TRBV19 to TRBJ1-4; D gene ambiguous. The CDR3 spans 14 residues. Trimming pared 8 bases from V and 1 base from J, leaving 11 bases between. Germline CDR1 reads LNHDA; CDR2 reads SQIVND (reference sequence). The DNA for the CDR3 is TGTGCCAGTGACCCTCGAGGAACTAATGAAAAACTGTTTTTT. This translates into CASDPRGTNEKLFF.

This clonotype was observed many times. The chain joins TRBV2 to TRBJ1-2; unclear D gene. The V end lost 6 bases, the J end lost 3 bases, and 8 bases lay between the germline ends. The germline gives CDR1 SNHLY, CDR2 FYNNEI. The CDR3 runs to 12 residues. Here the CDR3 reads CASRVKDYGYTF. For the CDR3, the DNA is TGTGCCAGCAGGGTAAAGGACTATGGCTACACCTTC. The full variable domain, with the rest looked up from reference TRBV2 and TRBJ1-2, is EPEVTQTPSHQVTQMGQEVILRCVPISNHLYFYWYRQILGQKVEFLVSFYNNEISEKSEIFDDQFSVERPDGSNFTLKIRSTKLEDSAMYFCASRVKDYGYTFGSGTRLTVV.